The TCR beta chain under discussion was sequenced for a study of cytomegalovirus exposure and HLA in healthy donors (dated by TCRdb to 2017 to 2019). In terms of the full investigation: An earlier analysis of more than 550 of the donors reported approximately 280 Gb of sequence data and 90 million to 120 million unique TCR beta sequences obtained from roughly 170 million T cells. About 280 gigabases of sequencing data and around 80 million unique TCR sequences made up an early release that covered about 640 HLA-typed donors. Among the roughly 400 genotyped donors, 75% to 90% belonged to the genetic ancestry cluster associated with self-reported Caucasian donors. The study was designed to test whether signatures of past pathogen exposure could be identified by cataloging public T cell receptors. The study used immunosequencing to profile the T cell repertoires of approximately 690 subjects and linked those repertoires to cytomegalovirus serostatus. Besides the first cohort of 666 subjects, a separate validation cohort made up of around 120 different subjects was used. To predict cytomegalovirus infection status, the study combined high-throughput TCR immunosequencing, statistical association of individual TCRs with disease status, and machine learning. A later analysis re-analyzed previously published TCR beta repertoires from 550 to 700 donors and added high-resolution HLA genotyping to study TCR occurrence patterns. Rather than using new phenotypic data, the later analysis identified candidate immune exposures from TCR beta sequences and from how often those sequences occurred across donors. In an earlier analysis of over 550 of the donors, high-throughput TCR beta sequencing was used to judge whether each TCR beta V gene segment behaved as functional or pseudogenic. Donor age, sex, ethnicity and CMV serostatus were compiled alongside the repertoire data. In a later genetic analysis, genome-wide SNP genotypes for 398 of the 666 donors were used, and that subset was treated as a discovery cohort. Every discovery cohort repertoire had been produced on one sequencing platform. Class I and class II HLA loci were covered by the typing at four-digit resolution. Typing coverage varied by locus: about 629-640 donors for A, B, C, DRB1 and DQB1; approximately 500 for DQA1; approximately 610 for DPA1; 400 to 480 for DPB1. Roughly 5 DR-DQ haplotypes were handled as single units for association and clustering, since linkage in the cohort was strong. Across about 370 genotyped donors of the cohort, an average of roughly 200,000 unique TCR beta nucleotide sequences per donor were sequenced, and approximately 19% of those sequences were non-productive. Results the study describes overall, beyond this receptor: HLA typing was unavailable for some donors at each locus, so association tests used only the typed subset. Linkage disequilibrium might explain the correlated functional status among segregating V segments, but an unknown experimental factor could not be ruled out. In an earlier analysis of approximately 600 of the donors, most TCR beta V segments were observed in productive rearrangements about 87% or about 30% of the time, broadly matching IMGT annotations. A later analysis found that TCR association rates varied across HLA loci, with DRB1 alleles showing the most associated TCRs and HLA-C alleles the fewest. Assigning TCR associations to individual alleles was difficult when HLA alleles, especially DR and DQ, strongly co-occurred. In a later genetic analysis, fewer N-insertions in productive TCRs were reported among donors in an Asian-associated ancestry cluster than the approximately 670-donor mean. Most TCR sequences were observed very rarely across donors, whereas some public TCRs were present in many individuals. Presence/absence analyses assumed roughly uniform sequencing depth across donors, an assumption that may not hold. In both the original and validation cohorts, the classifier was reported to diagnose cytomegalovirus status with high specificity and sensitivity. A later analysis found that most CMV-associated TCR beta chains appeared HLA-restricted, with HLA associations seemingly driven largely by CMV exposure. CMV serostatus was the only immune exposure information available for the cohort. A later analysis associated around 16,000 TCR beta sequences with specific HLA alleles at a false discovery rate of 0.05. A further reported finding was that TCR beta sequences accurately predicted the HLA-A and HLA-B alleles for most subjects in the first cohort. Three of the identified cytomegalovirus-associated TCR beta chains were confirmed in vitro to be specific for cytomegalovirus antigens. In a later analysis, HLA-associated TCR beta chains showed more clonal expansion and lower generation probabilities than non-associated chains that were equally common. A total of about 150 TCR beta chains were listed by the study as associated with cytomegalovirus. This cohort had only TCR beta chains sequenced, and the lack of alpha or paired-chain data limited which features could be detected. The 87-base-pair reads could not distinguish some IMGT-functional V segments, including TRBV6-2 and TRBV6-3, so those segments were excluded. A cluster of highly shared sequence variants was judged likely to represent a technical artifact of the sequencing pipeline. It was suggested by the authors that the approach could potentially be generalized to other disease states and immunological phenotypes. The earlier analysis of 587 of the donors excluded approximately 17 rarely observed V segments, including chromosome 9 orphons, because counts were too low. A later analysis reported that several top co-occurrence clusters appeared linked to parvovirus B19, influenza, CMV and Epstein-Barr virus. V-gene and J-gene trimming of TCR beta chains was associated with a missense DCLRE1C variant in a later genetic analysis, and the association was replicated in an independent cohort.

Library preparation employed the immunoSEQ multiplex PCR assay. For the multiplex PCR, a mixture combining 60 forward primers for TCR Vbeta segments and 13 reverse primers for TCR Jbeta segments was used. Amplification of the CDR3 region of rearranged TCR beta genes was performed with a multiplex PCR assay on genomic DNA. The amplified TCR beta libraries were sequenced on the Illumina HiSeq System as 87-base-pair reads. The authors' analysis ran thus. In a later analysis, around 80 million unique TCR beta chains were counted across the 500 to 850 repertoires, and around 11 million of these chains were shared by at least two donors. Raw reads were error-corrected and collapsed into unique sequences by a nearest-neighbor algorithm in which closely related sequences were merged to remove PCR and sequencing errors. CDR3 sequences were aligned to IMGT reference sequences to assign V, D and J gene segments. For a sequence to be retained, a match of at least six nucleotides was required to both a V gene segment and a J gene segment. A rearrangement was called productive if the CDR3 had no stop codons and remained in frame with V and J, and every other rearrangement was called non-productive. Following IMGT convention, CDR3 was defined as the stretch from the second conserved V-encoded cysteine to the conserved J-encoded phenylalanine. In an earlier analysis of roughly 610 of the donors, sequences lacking an unambiguous match to a single V gene segment were excluded. In an earlier analysis of approximately 590 of the donors, a V segment was called functional when productive rearrangements were above 56.7%, and segregating when the standard deviation between donors exceeded 5%. A statistical classification framework was built for diagnosing cytomegalovirus status from the catalog of TCR beta chain sequences. V and J gene assignment, in a later analysis, came from comparing TCR nucleotide sequences with IMGT/GENE-DB human TR gene sequences. The TCRdist pipeline was used in a later analysis to assign CDR3 sequences and most-parsimonious VDJ recombination scenarios. A later analysis defined each TCR beta chain by its CDR3 amino acid sequence plus V-gene family, and excluded reads lacking a unique V-gene family. As a way to deal with suspected cross-contamination and a sequencing artifact, a later analysis dropped 450 to 600 nucleotide sequences that were highly shared and had low generation probability. A later analysis calculated a clonal expansion index for each public chain from normalized within-repertoire ranks of inferred template counts. In a later analysis, generation probabilities were computed with a VDJ recombination model fitted to out-of-frame rearrangements, and the resulting probabilities were checked against IGoR. In a later analysis, TCR-TCR, TCR-HLA and TCR-CMV co-occurrence was scored with hypergeometric tests, and a repertoire-size bias correction was applied to TCR pairs. A later analysis estimated false discovery rates by permuting HLA or CMV assignments 20 times. In a later analysis, co-occurring TCRs were grouped with DBSCAN, and TCRdist sequence similarity was added when clustering was performed within HLA-allele-positive subsets. Repertoires with fewer than 30,000 or more than 120,000 public chains were left out of co-occurrence clustering, as were roughly five repertoires with anomalous nucleotide sharing. TCRdb limited this immuneACCESS table to in-frame rearrangements with V and J called. A share of clones is missing; checked studies link under half to unresolved V genes, and the rest is unexplained. V and J calls and clone size come straight from that table; D and trimming were deduced from the DNA. The sample data list about 120,000 clones, and over 70% of these were observed just once. The leading ten clones occupy 3% to 5% of the sample.

The CDR3 runs 17 amino acids, cysteine and phenylalanine included. The sequence is cut down to CDR3 DNA, 51 bases in frame from base 1. Relative to germline, V is missing 3 bases and J is missing 5 bases, with 7 bases of the junction outside any gene match. The germline V gene yields KGHSH for CDR1 and LQKENI for CDR2. On this clone itself: Its antigen is not yet known. No quality values exist for individual bases; no much larger clone is one base distant.

The cohort consisted of 650 to 850 healthy bone marrow donors. All cohort members were sampled while nominally healthy, although unrecorded immune exposures were likely present. The donor was CMV seropositive and was included in the group of approximately 300 seropositive cohort members. A peripheral blood sample was provided by each donor, and peripheral blood mononuclear cells were used for TCR beta sequencing. The Qiagen DNeasy Blood Extraction Kit was used to extract genomic DNA from the blood cell samples. The rearranged chain carries TRBV18 and TRBJ2-3, and 14 junctional nucleotides match TRBD2. The sequenced sample consisted of PBMCs. This sequence was found in a man between 40 and 49 years old in good health and CMV-seropositive. In nucleotides, the sequence is TGTGCCAGCTCACCCATGACTAGCGGGAGGGCCAAAGATACGCAGTATTTT. Its protein reads: CASSPMTSGRAKDTQYF.